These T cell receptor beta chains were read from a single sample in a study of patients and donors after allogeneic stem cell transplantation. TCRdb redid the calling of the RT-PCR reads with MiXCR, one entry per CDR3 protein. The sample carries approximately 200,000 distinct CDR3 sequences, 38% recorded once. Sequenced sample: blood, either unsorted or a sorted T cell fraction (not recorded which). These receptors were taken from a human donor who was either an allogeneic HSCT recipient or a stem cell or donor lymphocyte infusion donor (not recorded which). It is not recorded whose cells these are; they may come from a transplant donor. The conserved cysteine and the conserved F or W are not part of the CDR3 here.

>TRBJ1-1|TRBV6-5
ASSYLGGAEAF
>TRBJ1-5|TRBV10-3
AISEPGTGNQPQH
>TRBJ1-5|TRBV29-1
SVVARGQPQH
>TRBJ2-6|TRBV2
ASEAPSGANVLT
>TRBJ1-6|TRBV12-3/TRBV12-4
ASSLSQGTVSYNSPLH
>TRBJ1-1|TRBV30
AWSVEPNTEAF
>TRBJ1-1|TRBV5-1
ASMGAMNTEAF
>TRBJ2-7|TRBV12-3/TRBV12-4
ASSSRDRVYEQY
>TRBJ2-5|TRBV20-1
SARGRQETQY
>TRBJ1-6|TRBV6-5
ASSRDVGSPLH
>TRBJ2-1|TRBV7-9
ASSGLYPRDNEQF